The entry that follows covers one TCR beta chain sequence. This specimen comes from a study of neoadjuvant anti-PD-1 for oral cavity cancer. TCRdb's copy holds only in-frame clones and misses some; the assay was immunoSEQ multiplex PCR. The sample lists tens of thousands of clones; 79% were seen once. The sequences come from PBMCs, collected before nivolumab (anti-PD-1) treatment. This TCR was sampled from a person between 35 and 79 years old with oral cavity squamous cell carcinoma.

CDR3 region: CASSPGTSGRLMFTGELFF. Here the CDR3 DNA reads TGTGCCAGCAGCCCGGGGACTAGCGGGAGGTTGATGTTCACCGGGGAGCTGTTTTTT. This rearrangement joins TRBV5-4 to TRBJ2-2, with 15 bases lining up with TRBD2. The ends lost 4 bases at V and 4 bases at J; junction bases unmatched: 11. This CDR3 comprises 19 residues. Germline V lookup: CDR1 SGHNT, CDR2 YYREEE (reference sequence).